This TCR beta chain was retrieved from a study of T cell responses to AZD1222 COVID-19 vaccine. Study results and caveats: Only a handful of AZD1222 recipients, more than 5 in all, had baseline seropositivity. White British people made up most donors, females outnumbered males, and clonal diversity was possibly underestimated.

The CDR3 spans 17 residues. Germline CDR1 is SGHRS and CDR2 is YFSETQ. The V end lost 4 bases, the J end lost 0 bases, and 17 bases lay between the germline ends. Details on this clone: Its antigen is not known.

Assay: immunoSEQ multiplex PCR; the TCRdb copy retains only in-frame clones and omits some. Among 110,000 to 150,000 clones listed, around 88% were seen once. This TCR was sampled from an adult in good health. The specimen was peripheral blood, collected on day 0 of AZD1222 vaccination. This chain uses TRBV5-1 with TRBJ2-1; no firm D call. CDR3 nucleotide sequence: TGCGCCAGCAGCGGCGATGGGCGACTGCGCTCCTACAATGAGCAGTTCTTC. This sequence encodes CASSGDGRLRSYNEQFF.